The 20 T cell receptor beta chains given below trace back to one sample, sequenced in a study of regulatory T cells in long-lasting Graves disease. Libraries of TCR beta came from iRepertoire HTBI primers plus Arm-PCR of CDR3 regions. TCRdb itself ran the multiplex PCR reads through MiXCR, one entry per CDR3 protein. This table has about 360,000 distinct CDR3 sequences, 15% to 20% appearing once. Time point reported: newly diagnosed GD, antithyroid drugs for less than 3 months. RNA extracted from PBMCs served as the sequencing template. This sample also appeared in a second study, on T cells in Graves' hyperthyroidism and ophthalmopathy.

The starting material was peripheral blood mononuclear cells (PBMCs), obtained at new diagnosis, from a patient treated with antithyroid drugs. Source of these receptors: a woman younger than 30 with Graves disease.

This clonotype was detected many times. This chain links TRBV7-8 with TRBJ2-5; D might be TRBD2 (7 bases). V shed 6 bases and J shed 5 bases, with 19 bases lying between them. The CDR3 spans 15 residues. The germline V gene has CDR1 SGHVS and CDR2 FQNEAQ. CDR3 DNA sequence: TGTGCCAGCAGACCCCGACGGGGAGGGGGGGAGACCCAGTACTTC. Encoded protein: CASRPRRGGGETQYF.

Only a few counts were recorded for this clonotype. The CDR3 region has the DNA TGCGCCAGCCAGACTAGCGGAGTACAAGAGACCCAGTACTTC. Its translation is CASQTSGVQETQYF. This chain joins TRBV5-1 and TRBJ2-5, with 9 bases matching TRBD2. The trim removed 7 bases at V and 2 bases at J, leaving 6 bases unmatched. This CDR3 has 14 residues. Germline V gene lookup returns CDR1 SGHRS and CDR2 YFSETQ.

In this sample, this clonotype turned up many times. The chain links TRBV6-1 to TRBJ2-7, with 10 bases matching TRBD2. Germline values: CDR1 MNHNS, CDR2 SASEGT. The CDR3 has 16 residues. Trimming cost V 5 bases and J 3 bases; bases outside gene matches: 10. The CDR3 loop reads CASSRPILAGVYEQYF. The CDR3 DNA reads as TGTGCCAGCAGTCGACCCATCCTAGCGGGAGTCTACGAGCAGTACTTC.

V and J are TRBV5-6 and TRBJ2-1; TRBD2 matches at 10 bases. Trimming cost V 4 bases and J 9 bases; bases outside gene matches: 13. This CDR3 comprises 16 residues. The germline CDR1 and CDR2 sequences are SGHDT and YYEEEE. CDR3 bases: TGTGCCAGCAGCCAGGGAACTAGCGGGATATTGGGTGAGCAGTTCTTC. Amino acid sequence: CASSQGTSGILGEQFF.

The J gene is TRBJ1-5, the V gene TRBV7-9; 9 bases agree with TRBD1. Germline V gene sequence: CDR1 SEHNR, CDR2 FQNEAQ (reference sequence). With V trimmed by 5 bases and J by 4 bases, 6 bases remained unmatched. The CDR3 runs to 15 residues. The CDR3, as DNA: TGTGCCAGCAGCAAAACCGGGACAGGGAATCAGCCCCAGCATTTT. Translating gives CASSKTGTGNQPQHF.

In this sample, this clonotype turned up many times. The rearrangement links TRBV6-5 to TRBJ1-1, with a tentative D call TRBD1 (5 bases). CDR1 and CDR2 (germline): MNHEY, SVGAGI. This CDR3 contains 14 residues. Trimming left V 4 bases short and J 4 bases short, with 13 bases between. CDR3 nucleotide sequence: TGTGCCAGCAGTTTGGGGCCCCCGGGCACTGAAGCTTTCTTT. This translates into CASSLGPPGTEAFF.

This clonotype appeared once. A single base is all that separates this from a far larger clone, so a read error is likely. The chain combines TRBV12-3 or TRBV12-4 with TRBJ2-7; 7 positions agree with TRBD1. This CDR3 has 14 amino acids. CDR3 loop: CARRAGTALYEQYF. The CDR3 region has the DNA TGTGCCCGCAGGGCCGGGACAGCTCTCTACGAGCAGTACTTC.

This clonotype has a count of ten or more. The V call is TRBV5-1, the J call TRBJ2-2; TRBD1 aligns across 10 bases. This CDR3 comprises 16 residues. Germline lookup yields CDR1 SGHRS and CDR2 YFSETQ. V was clipped by 4 bases and J by 5 bases; unmatched bases: 8. The CDR3, as DNA: TGCGCCAGCAGCCAGTCGGGACAGGGGATGACCGGGGAGCTGTTTTTT. It codes for CASSQSGQGMTGELFF.

The V and J genes are TRBV20-1 and TRBJ2-6; a weak D match, TRBD2 (6 bases). Germline CDR1 DFQATT, CDR2 SNEGSKA (reference sequence). V lost 1 base, J lost 2 bases, and 9 bases lay in between. This CDR3 is built from 15 residues. CDR3 bases: TGCAGTGCTAGAGGGTCGGGGGCTGGGGCCAACGTCCTGACTTTC. Its protein product is CSARGSGAGANVLTF.

The table lists this clonotype with many counts. This chain links TRBV7-2 with TRBJ1-2; D gene uncertain. This CDR3 has 14 amino acids. From germline, CDR1 is SGHTA and CDR2 FQGNSA. Trimming stripped 1 base from V and 3 bases from J, with 9 bases between. CDR3 DNA sequence: TGTGCCAGCAGCTTAGGGGATAACTACTATGGCTACACCTTC. Protein sequence: CASSLGDNYYGYTF.

This clonotype has just a few counts. The genes are TRBV20-1 and TRBJ2-7; D perhaps matches TRBD1 (5 bases). The CDR3 is 15 residues long. The ends were cut back, 4 bases at V and 0 bases at J, with 16 bases in the middle. Germline V gene data show CDR1 as DFQATT and CDR2 as SNEGSKA (reference sequence). CDR3 coding DNA: TGCAGTGCTATTCGCAGGGATGTAAGCTCCTACGAGCAGTACTTC. Its translation: CSAIRRDVSSYEQYF.

This clonotype appeared a few times. The V call is TRBV2, the J call TRBJ1-6; maybe TRBD1 (5 bases). V lost 6 bases to trimming and J lost 8 bases, with 14 bases between them. The germline gives CDR1 SNHLY, CDR2 FYNNEI. CDR3 size: 14 residues. CDR3 nucleotide sequence: TGTGCCAGCAGGGCGGGGCGGGGCGATTCACCCCTCCACTTT. As protein: CASRAGRGDSPLHF. The full variable domain, its missing parts supplied by reference TRBV2 and TRBJ1-6, is EPEVTQTPSHQVTQMGQEVILRCVPISNHLYFYWYRQILGQKVEFLVSFYNNEISEKSEIFDDQFSVERPDGSNFTLKIRSTKLEDSAMYFCASRAGRGDSPLHFGNGTRLTVT.

The sample holds many counts of this clonotype. The gene calls are TRBV5-4 and TRBJ2-1; 12 bases align to TRBD2. The germline CDR1 and CDR2 sequences are SGHNT and YYREEE (reference sequence). V shed 4 bases and J 7 bases; nucleotides not matched to a gene: 12. CDR3 size: 17 residues. The DNA for the CDR3 is TGTGCCAGCAGCCCGGGGGAATCTAGCGGGGGGGCGAATGAGCAGTTCTTC. Protein product: CASSPGESSGGANEQFF. Full variable domain (missing parts from reference TRBV5-4 and TRBJ2-1): ETGVTQSPTHLIKTRGQQVTLRCSSQSGHNTVSWYQQALGQGPQFIFQYYREEENGRGNFPPRFSGLQFPNYSSELNVNALELDDSALYLCASSPGESSGGANEQFFGPGTRLTVL.

In this sample, this clonotype turned up many times. V gene TRBV11-2 combines with J gene TRBJ2-1; TRBD1 aligns across 9 bases. The trim removed 4 bases at V and 6 bases at J, leaving 7 bases unmatched. CDR1 SGHAT and CDR2 FQNNGV come from the germline V gene. The CDR3 is made up of 15 amino acids. The CDR3: CASSSPGQGGNEQFF. CDR3 coding DNA: TGTGCCAGCAGCTCCCCGGGACAGGGAGGCAATGAGCAGTTCTTC.

The rearrangement joins TRBV6-5 to TRBJ1-2; D call uncertain. With 0 bases removed from V and 8 bases from J, the gap between germline ends came to 13 bases. Germline V gives CDR1 MNHEY, CDR2 SVGAGI. The CDR3 contains 14 residues. DNA for the CDR3: TGTGCCAGCAGTTACTCCGGGGATTTGGGAGGCTACACCTTC. It translates to CASSYSGDLGGYTF.

This clonotype was recorded many times. The genes are TRBV19 and TRBJ1-1; 7 nucleotides align to TRBD1. This CDR3 spans 15 amino acids. Trimming removed 0 bases from V and 5 bases from J; junction bases left unmatched: 6. Per the germline V gene, CDR1 is LNHDA and CDR2 is SQIVND (reference sequence). CDR3 bases: TGTGCCAGTAGTATAGATAGACAGGGACGGACTGAAGCTTTCTTT. This translates into CASSIDRQGRTEAFF.

The sample holds many counts of this clonotype. The V call is TRBV7-9, the J call TRBJ2-1, with a tentative D call TRBD1 (6 bases). The germline gives CDR1 SEHNR, CDR2 FQNEAQ (reference sequence). V lost 4 bases, J lost 8 bases, and 9 bases lay in between. CDR3 length: 12 amino acids. For the CDR3, the DNA is TGTGCCAGCAGCTACAGGGTTGATGAGCAGTTCTTC. It yields the protein CASSYRVDEQFF.

This clonotype showed up many times. The genes are TRBV7-2 and TRBJ2-1; TRBD2 matches 13 bases. V dropped 1 base and J dropped 0; count of bases not matched to a gene: 9. CDR1 is SGHTA and CDR2 is FQGNSA in the germline V gene. The CDR3 extends over 20 amino acids. Here the CDR3 reads CASSLGPTSGRGLSYNEQFF. The CDR3 nucleotides are TGTGCCAGCAGCTTAGGGCCAACTAGCGGGAGGGGCCTCTCCTACAATGAGCAGTTCTTC.

This clonotype was observed at least ten times. The chain links TRBV3-1 to TRBJ2-7; no clear D. V gave up 0 bases and J gave up 1 base, with 10 bases separating them. The germline CDR1 and CDR2 sequences are LGHDT and YNNKEL (reference sequence). The CDR3 has 15 amino acids. The CDR3 loop is CASSQEGTESYEQYF. In DNA, the CDR3 is TGTGCCAGCAGCCAAGAGGGTACAGAATCCTACGAGCAGTACTTC.

This clonotype was observed many times. This chain links TRBV14 with TRBJ2-7; a possible D gene is TRBD1 (5 bases). Germline V gene sequence: CDR1 SGHDN, CDR2 FVKESK. V was shortened by 4 bases and J by 1 base, with 17 bases between the two germline ends. This CDR3 has 16 amino acids. Written as DNA, the CDR3 is TGTGCCAGCAGCCCCCTCGCAGGGTCGCTTTCCTACGAGCAGTACTTC. It codes for CASSPLAGSLSYEQYF. Complete variable domain (other parts from reference TRBV14 and TRBJ2-7): EAGVTQFPSHSVIEKGQTVTLRCDPISGHDNLYWYRRVMGKEIKFLLHFVKESKQDESGMPNNRFLAERTGGTYSTLKVQPAELEDSGVYFCASSPLAGSLSYEQYFGPGTRLTVT.